This TCR beta chain was recorded in a study of regulatory T cells in long-lasting Graves disease. Time point noted: newly diagnosed GD, antithyroid drugs for less than 3 months. Preparation of the TCR library used RNA extracted from PBMCs. With regard to this clonotype: The junction departs from the called germline gene at one end, perhaps through a read error.

Germline V gene lookup returns CDR1 SGHTA and CDR2 FQGTGA. The CDR3 length is 14 residues. Construction of TCR beta libraries relied on iRepertoire HTBI primers and on Arm-PCR targeting CDR3 regions. Each CDR3 protein is one row after TCRdb ran MiXCR on the multiplex PCR reads. The repertoire consists of around 320,000 distinct CDR3 sequences, with about a sixth occurring once and the leading ten covering roughly 30%. In addition, the sample was reused for a study of T cells in Graves' hyperthyroidism and ophthalmopathy. As that study records: In validation, the model predicted ophthalmopathy. These predictions came a median about 6.2 months before onset.

This clonotype was obtained from a man aged 35 to 55 with Graves disease. The specimen was peripheral blood mononuclear cells (PBMCs), collected at new diagnosis, from a patient treated with antithyroid drugs. The rearrangement uses TRBV7-3 and TRBJ1-6; D not certain. The CDR3 sequence: CASSSSGPNSPLRF. Written as DNA, the CDR3 is TGTGCCAGCAGCTCAAGTGGCCCTAATTCACCCCTCCGCTTT.